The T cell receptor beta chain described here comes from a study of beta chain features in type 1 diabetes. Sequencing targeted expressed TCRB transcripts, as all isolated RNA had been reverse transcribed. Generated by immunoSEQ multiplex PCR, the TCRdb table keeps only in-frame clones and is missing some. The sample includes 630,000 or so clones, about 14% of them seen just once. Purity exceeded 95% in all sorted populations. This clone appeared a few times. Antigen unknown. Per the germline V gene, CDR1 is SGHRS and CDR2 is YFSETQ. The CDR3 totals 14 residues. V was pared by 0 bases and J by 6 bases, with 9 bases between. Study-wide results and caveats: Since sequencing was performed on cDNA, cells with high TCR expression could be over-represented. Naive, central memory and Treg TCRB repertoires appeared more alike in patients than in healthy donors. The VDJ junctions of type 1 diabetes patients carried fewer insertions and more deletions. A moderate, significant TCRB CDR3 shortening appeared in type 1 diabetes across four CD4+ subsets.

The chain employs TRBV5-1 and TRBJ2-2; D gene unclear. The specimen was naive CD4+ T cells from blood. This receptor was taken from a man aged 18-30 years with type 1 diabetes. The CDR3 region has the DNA TGCGCCAGCAGCTTGGAAGGGTCACCCGGGGAGCTGTTTTTT. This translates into CASSLEGSPGELFF.